These T cell receptor beta chains were read from a single sample in a study of metastatic and nonmetastatic thyroid tumors. TCRdb re-processed the PCR reads through MiXCR. The top ten hold around 15% of the sample, which has some 25,000 clones, over 10% seen once. Material for sequencing was blood. The receptors originated from a female donor with papillary thyroid cancer or a benign thyroid nodule (not recorded which). Some clones in this sample may be carry-over from other donors' samples. Each CDR3 is given with its conserved first and last residue. D genes are given only for firm matches. Size is omitted from some rows. Given values are once, few, many or a class for expanded clones.

TRBV20-1,TRBJ2-5,NA,many,TGCAGTGCTAGAGGCGGGTCCAAAGTGGAGACCCAGTACTTC,CSARGGSKVETQYF
TRBV9,TRBJ1-1,TRBD1,many,TGTGCCAGCAGTCGAGGGACGGACAGGGGACTTGAAGCTTTCTTT,CASSRGTDRGLEAFF
TRBV2,TRBJ1-6,NA,many,TGTGCCAGCAGTGAGGTCGGGGATAATTCACCCCTCCACTTT,CASSEVGDNSPLHF
TRBV7-3,TRBJ2-2,NA,many,TGTGCCAGCAGCTTCGGGCACACCGGGGAGCTGTTTTTT,CASSFGHTGELFF
TRBV5-1,TRBJ2-1,NA,many,TGCGCCAGCACCGACGGAGCGGTAGCCTACAATGAGCAGTTCTTC,CASTDGAVAYNEQFF
TRBV28,TRBJ2-1,TRBD1,many,TGTGCCAGCAGTGTGCCGGGACAGTTGAATAATGAGCAGTTCTTC,CASSVPGQLNNEQFF
TRBV6-2/TRBV6-3,TRBJ1-2,NA,few,TGTGCCAGCAGTTACTCAAGAGAGGGGGATGGCTACACCTTC,CASSYSREGDGYTF
TRBV19,TRBJ2-3,NA,few,TGTGCCAGTAGTATATCTTTAGCTAGCACAGATACGCAGTATTTT,CASSISLASTDTQYF
TRBV19,TRBJ2-7,TRBD2,NA,TGTGTCAGTAGTATCCGACTAGCGCGGGGCTTAGGGGAGCAGTACTTC,CVSSIRLARGLGEQYF
TRBV20-1,TRBJ2-7,TRBD2,NA,TGCAGTGCAACCGGGACTAGCTACGAGCAGTACTTC,CSATGTSYEQYF